What follows describes a single TCR beta chain. Trimming left V 5 bases short and J 1 base short, with 11 bases between. The CDR3 loop spans 14 amino acids. The V gene's germline CDR1 is SGHVS and CDR2 FNYEAQ. The data were produced by immunoSEQ multiplex PCR, yet TCRdb's version contains in-frame clones alone and is incomplete. The sample lists 450,000 or so clones, about 89% occurring once. Seattle's enrolled individuals joined amid active infection and were then monitored longitudinally. These data originate in a study of blood T cell repertoires in COVID-19. Study-level background: Samples representing acute and convalescent COVID-19 were sourced from the United States, Italy and Spain.

What was sequenced was peripheral blood. The chain carries TRBV7-6 and TRBJ2-5, with D uncertain. This clonotype originated in a woman aged 40 to 50 with COVID-19, enrolled during active disease. CDR3 nucleotides: TGTGCCAGCAGCCCTTTAGCCTTCCAAGAGACCCAGTACTTC. It encodes CASSPLAFQETQYF.